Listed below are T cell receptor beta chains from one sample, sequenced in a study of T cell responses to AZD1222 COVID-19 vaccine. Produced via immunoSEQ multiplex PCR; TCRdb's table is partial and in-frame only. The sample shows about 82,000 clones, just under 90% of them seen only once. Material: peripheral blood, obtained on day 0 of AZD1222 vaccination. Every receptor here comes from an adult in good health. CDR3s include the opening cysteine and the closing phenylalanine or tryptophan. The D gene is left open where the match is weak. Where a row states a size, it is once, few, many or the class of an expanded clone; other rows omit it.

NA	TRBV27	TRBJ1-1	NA	CASRTGRNTEAFF	TGTGCCAGCAGGACAGGTCGGAACACTGAAGCTTTCTTT
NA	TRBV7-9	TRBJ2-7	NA	CASSFSRAYSYEQYF	TGTGCCAGCAGCTTTAGCCGGGCATACTCCTACGAGCAGTACTTC
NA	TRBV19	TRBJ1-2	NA	CASSIGQDYGYTF	TGTGCCAGTAGTATAGGACAAGACTATGGCTACACCTTC
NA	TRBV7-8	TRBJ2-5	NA	CASSLETAGETQYF	TGTGCCAGCAGCTTAGAAACAGCGGGAGAGACCCAGTACTTC
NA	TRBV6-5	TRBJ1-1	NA	CASRAGGGAFF	TGTGCCAGCAGGGCGGGGGGTGGAGCTTTCTTT
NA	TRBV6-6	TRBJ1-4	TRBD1	CASRYPGQYNEKLFF	TGTGCCAGCAGATATCCGGGACAGTATAATGAAAAACTGTTTTTT
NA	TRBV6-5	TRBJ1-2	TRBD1	CASSYSGQGLLYGYTF	TGTGCCAGCAGTTACTCCGGACAGGGGCTCCTCTATGGCTACACCTTC
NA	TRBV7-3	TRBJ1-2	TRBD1	CASSVSGTDNYGYTF	TGTGCCAGCAGCGTCTCCGGGACAGATAACTATGGCTACACCTTC
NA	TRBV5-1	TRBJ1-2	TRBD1	CASSFTGEGYTF	TGCGCCAGCAGCTTTACAGGGGAGGGCTACACCTTC
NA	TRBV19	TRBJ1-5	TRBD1	CATTGGNQPQHF	TGTGCCACCACAGGGGGTAACCAGCCCCAGCATTTT
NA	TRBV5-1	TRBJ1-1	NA	CASSLRGNTEAFF	TGCGCCAGCAGCTTGAGAGGGAACACTGAAGCTTTCTTT
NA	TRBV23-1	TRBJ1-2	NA	CASSGGVRGYTF	TGCGCCAGCAGTGGAGGGGTTCGTGGCTACACCTTC
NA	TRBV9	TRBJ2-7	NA	CASSAGYEQYF	TGTGCCAGCAGCGCAGGGTACGAGCAGTACTTC
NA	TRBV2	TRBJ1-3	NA	CASEKDSGNTIYF	TGTGCCAGTGAGAAGGACTCTGGAAACACCATATATTTT
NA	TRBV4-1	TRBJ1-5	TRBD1	CASSQDGTGGRVNQPQHF	TGCGCCAGCAGCCAAGACGGGACAGGGGGAAGAGTCAATCAGCCCCAGCATTTT
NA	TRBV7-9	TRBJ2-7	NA	CASSLADQGAYEQYF	TGTGCCAGCAGCCTCGCGGACCAGGGAGCCTACGAGCAGTACTTC
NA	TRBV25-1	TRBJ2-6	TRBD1	CASSDNLGQAGANVLTF	TGTGCCAGCAGTGATAACCTAGGACAGGCTGGGGCCAACGTCCTGACTTTC
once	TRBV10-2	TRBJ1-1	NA	CASSVISGNTEAFF	TGCGCCAGCAGTGTGATTAGCGGAAACACTGAAGCTTTCTTT
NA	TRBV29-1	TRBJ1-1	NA	CSVTPVGRNTEAFF	TGCAGCGTTACCCCGGTGGGCAGAAACACTGAAGCTTTCTTT
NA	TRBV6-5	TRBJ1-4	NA	CASIQGVSEKLFF	TGTGCCAGCATACAGGGAGTGAGTGAAAAACTGTTTTTT
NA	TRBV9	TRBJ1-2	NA	CASSDNRDGYTF	TGTGCCAGCAGCGATAACAGGGATGGCTACACCTTC
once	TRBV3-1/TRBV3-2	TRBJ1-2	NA	CASSLSGPNLYGYTF	TGTGCCAGCAGTTTATCCGGGCCCAATCTCTATGGCTACACCTTC
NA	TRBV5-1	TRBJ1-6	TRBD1	CASSQQGESPLHF	TGCGCCAGCAGCCAACAGGGGGAGTCACCCCTCCACTTT
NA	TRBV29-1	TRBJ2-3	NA	CSVMRNTDTQYF	TGCAGCGTTATGAGGAACACAGATACGCAGTATTTT
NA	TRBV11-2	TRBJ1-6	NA	CATRVRRAGGVNSPLHF	TGTGCCACCCGGGTTCGCCGGGCAGGTGGCGTAAATTCACCCCTCCACTTT
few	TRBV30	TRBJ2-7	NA	CAYSRGTVYEQYF	TGTGCCTACTCCCGCGGGACAGTCTACGAGCAGTACTTC
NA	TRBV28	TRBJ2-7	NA	CASSSSYEQYF	TGTGCCAGCAGTTCGAGCTACGAGCAGTACTTC
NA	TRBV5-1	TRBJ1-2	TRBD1	CASSWTGFSGYTF	TGCGCCAGCAGCTGGACAGGGTTCTCTGGCTACACCTTC
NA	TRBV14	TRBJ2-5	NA	CASSQVVLAETQYF	TGTGCCAGCAGCCAAGTAGTTCTAGCGGAGACCCAGTACTTC
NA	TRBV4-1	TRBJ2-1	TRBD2	CASSLPSGGDYNEQFF	TGCGCCAGCAGCTTACCTTCCGGGGGGGATTACAATGAGCAGTTCTTC
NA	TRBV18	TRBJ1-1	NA	CASSETLNTEAFF	TGTGCCAGCTCAGAGACACTGAACACTGAAGCTTTCTTT
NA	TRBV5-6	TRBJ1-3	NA	CASTWRGSSGNTIYF	TGTGCCAGCACCTGGAGGGGCAGCTCTGGAAACACCATATATTTT
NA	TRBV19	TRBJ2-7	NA	CASSFGQYEQYF	TGTGCCAGTAGCTTTGGACAGTACGAGCAGTACTTC
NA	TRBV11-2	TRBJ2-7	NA	CASSLVWTPKKYYEQYF	TGTGCCAGCAGCTTAGTTTGGACGCCAAAAAAATACTACGAGCAGTACTTC
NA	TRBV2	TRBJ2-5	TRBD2	CASSDIAGEAEETQYF	TGTGCCAGCAGTGATATAGCGGGGGAGGCAGAAGAGACCCAGTACTTC
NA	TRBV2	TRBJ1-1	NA	CASSPIRGGPMNTEAFF	TGTGCCAGCAGTCCCATTAGAGGCGGCCCGATGAACACTGAAGCTTTCTTT
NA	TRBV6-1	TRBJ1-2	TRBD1	CASSESSGQGNYGYTF	TGTGCCAGCAGTGAATCATCGGGACAGGGTAACTATGGCTACACCTTC
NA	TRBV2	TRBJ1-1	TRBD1	CATQGGSTEAFF	TGTGCCACCCAGGGGGGGAGCACTGAAGCTTTCTTT
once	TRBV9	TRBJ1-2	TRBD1	CASSEAGGGLDGYTF	TGTGCCAGCAGCGAAGCAGGGGGCGGGCTCGATGGCTACACCTTC
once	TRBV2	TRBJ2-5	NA	CASSVAETQYF	TGTGCCAGCAGTGTGGCGGAGACCCAGTACTTC
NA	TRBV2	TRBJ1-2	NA	CASSPTGAGLGHYGYTF	TGTGCCAGCAGTCCTACTGGGGCAGGGCTCGGGCACTATGGCTACACCTTC
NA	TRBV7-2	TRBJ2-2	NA	CASSWGLTVTGELFF	TGTGCCAGCAGCTGGGGGTTGACGGTCACCGGGGAGCTGTTTTTT